This TCR beta chain was captured in a study of preoperative IRX-2 immunotherapy in early breast cancer (dated by TCRdb to about 2019). According to the study, the label for this sample's treatment or condition signals: preoperative locoregional IRX-2 cytokine immunotherapy. The samples were obtained from a phase Ib study that tested preoperative, locoregional IRX-2 cytokine immunotherapy designed to prime immune responses. Donors were patients with early-stage breast cancer who received IRX-2 before surgery. The library was produced with the immunoSEQ multiplex PCR assay. The table was pulled from immuneACCESS by TCRdb, which kept in-frame rearrangements only. Such tables lose some clones; where checked, under half of the loss comes from unresolved V genes, and the rest has no known cause. In this sample the table shows around 3,400 clones, approximately 70% of which occur a single time. The top ten hold 8.5% to 10% of the sample.

The germline V gene (reference sequence) provides CDR1 LNHDA and CDR2 SQIVND. Reading from cysteine to phenylalanine, the CDR3 counts 13 amino acids. This entry keeps only the CDR3 DNA: 39 bases, framed from base 1. V is clipped by 6 bases and J by 1 base, and the sequence between their germline boundaries is 10 bases long. Notes on this clone: Its cognate antigen has yet to be identified. Base qualities are not recorded, but no much larger clone differs from it by a single base.

The source of this sequence is a human donor with breast cancer. This specimen was tumor tissue, taken before IRX-2 immunotherapy. The rearrangement joined TRBV19 to TRBJ2-7; a tentative D match to TRBD1 spans 6 bases. The bases read TGTGCCAGTAGCGGACAGACGTCCTACGAGCAGTACTTC. The translation is CASSGQTSYEQYF.